This T cell receptor beta chain came from a study of blood T cells in healthy people across ages. Isolated per sample were at least 6 million PBMCs. Then a second PCR, running roughly 7 to 11 cycles, was carried out with a sample-barcoded 5' primer and a J-beta primer mix. TCRdb ran MiXCR on the 5' RACE reads and lists one entry per CDR3 protein. The sample contains 1.6 million or so distinct CDR3 sequences, roughly 32% of which appear only once. Findings of the study overall: Versus aged donors, long-lived donors had higher diversity and more naive CD4+ cells. The study could not conclusively compare naive and antigen-experienced cells, given its unsorted PBMCs. TCR beta diversity per million T cells fell roughly linearly with age.

The CDR3 contains 16 residues. Germline CDR1 reads DFQATT; CDR2 reads SNEGSKA (reference sequence). V lost 2 bases, J lost 4 bases, and 20 bases lay in between. Points on this clonotype: Its antigen is unidentified.

J is TRBJ1-1 and V is TRBV20-1; D is perhaps TRBD1 (5 bases). The sequence was collected from a woman in her twenties or thirties in good health. Sequencing was done on a sample of blood. CDR3 DNA sequence: TGCAGTGCTAGATCGGACACAACCCGAACCGGCACTGAAGCTTTCTTT. Translation gives CSARSDTTRTGTEAFF.